This record covers a single TCR beta chain. Its matching antigen is unknown. Profiling relied on immunoSEQ multiplex PCR, and the TCRdb table lists in-frame clones only, not all of them. The sample has roughly 460,000 clones, around 89% seen once; the top ten hold 1.7%. Germline-derived CDR1 and CDR2 are SGHVS and FNYEAQ. CDR3 length: 17 amino acids. The V and J ends lost 5 bases and 5 bases, in that order; junction bases with no gene match: 16. These data come from a study of Ad26.COV2.S vaccination and SARS-CoV-2 variants. Treatment denoted: over 15 received Ad26.COV2.S at low or high dose, single or two shots; about five received placebo; per-sample allocation not given. Sample collection was performed on day 63 after the first vaccine or placebo injection. Study-wide results and limits: The study found similar non-spike TCR breadth in vaccine and placebo recipients.

This clonotype was obtained from a person between 18 and 60 years old who received the Ad26.COV2.S COVID-19 vaccine or a placebo. The chain has TRBV7-6 and TRBJ2-7; 9 bases agree with TRBD2. The material sequenced was peripheral blood, taken in a trial of Ad26.COV2.S vaccine versus placebo. CDR3 residues: CASSLAPPLSGSHEQYF. CDR3 nucleotide sequence: TGTGCCAGCAGCCTCGCCCCTCCCCTTAGCGGGAGCCACGAGCAGTACTTC.